This is a list of T cell receptor beta chains from one sample in a study of CD8+ T cells in alopecia areata. Clones were read by immunoSEQ multiplex PCR, and TCRdb kept only the in-frame ones, dropping some. The sample consists of approximately 90,000 clones, 60% to 80% of them appearing once. The source material was CD8+ T cells sorted from blood, sampled at approximately week 45, from a patient treated with tofacitinib. These receptors all stem from a human donor with alopecia areata. Both conserved end residues are part of each CDR3. The D gene is left open where the match is weak. Clone size is not always given. Where it is, it says once, few, many or a class for expanded clones.

v_gene,abundance,d_gene,j_gene,CDR3aa,CDR3nt
TRBV12-5,.,.,TRBJ1-6,CASGLDRSGNSPLHF,TGTGCTAGTGGTTTAGACAGGTCCGGGAATTCACCCCTCCACTTT
TRBV13,.,TRBD1,TRBJ1-5,CASSLGQGRQPQHF,TGTGCCAGCAGCCTCGGACAGGGCCGTCAGCCCCAGCATTTT
TRBV5-1,.,TRBD1,TRBJ2-7,CASSKGQGAQEQYF,TGCGCCAGCAGCAAGGGACAGGGGGCACAGGAGCAGTACTTC
TRBV4-3,.,.,TRBJ2-7,CASSQGRESYEQYF,TGCGCCAGCAGCCAAGGCCGGGAATCCTACGAGCAGTACTTC
TRBV4-3,.,TRBD2,TRBJ2-1,CASSQGGGGYNEQFF,TGCGCCAGCAGCCAAGGAGGCGGGGGTTACAATGAGCAGTTCTTC
TRBV15,.,.,TRBJ2-1,CATRTVGNEQFF,TGTGCCACCAGGACGGTGGGTAATGAGCAGTTCTTC
TRBV4-3,few,.,TRBJ2-1,CASSSNVGNEQFF,TGCGCCAGCAGCTCAAATGTCGGGAATGAGCAGTTCTTC
TRBV11-2,once,TRBD2,TRBJ2-7,CASSLGAGGPYEQYF,TGTGCCAGCAGCTTAGGTGCGGGGGGACCCTACGAGCAGTACTTC
TRBV15,.,.,TRBJ2-3,CATSRVVGAEEEYF,TGTGCCACCAGCAGAGTGGTAGGGGCGGAGGAGGAGTATTTT
TRBV29-1,.,.,TRBJ2-5,CSVGGQETQYF,TGCAGCGTTGGGGGACAAGAGACCCAGTACTTC
TRBV18,.,.,TRBJ1-1,CASSPDTTNTEAFF,TGTGCCAGCTCTCCGGACACCACGAACACTGAAGCTTTCTTT
TRBV7-9,few,.,TRBJ1-1,CASSDYRVRNTEAFF,TGTGCCAGCAGCGACTACAGGGTACGGAACACTGAAGCTTTCTTT
TRBV4-3,.,.,TRBJ2-5,CASSPSGEGSQETQYF,TGCGCCAGCAGCCCGTCGGGCGAGGGTTCCCAAGAGACCCAGTACTTC
TRBV7-3,.,TRBD1,TRBJ2-7,CASSPNPTGKDHEQYF,TGTGCCAGCAGCCCCAACCCGACAGGGAAGGACCACGAGCAGTACTTC
TRBV27,.,.,TRBJ2-1,CASSFPEQFF,TGTGCCAGCAGTTTTCCCGAGCAGTTCTTC
TRBV28,.,TRBD2,TRBJ2-1,CASSLAGVSYNEQFF,TGTGCCAGCAGTTTAGCGGGGGTATCCTACAATGAGCAGTTCTTC
TRBV27,.,.,TRBJ1-2,CASSTYTGDTRYGYTF,TGTGCCAGCAGTACTTATACAGGAGATACTCGCTATGGCTACACCTTC
TRBV7-2,.,.,TRBJ2-7,CASSLGTAYEQYF,TGTGCCAGCAGCTTAGGAACCGCCTACGAGCAGTACTTC
TRBV4-3,.,TRBD1,TRBJ1-2,CASSQDVGQIYGYTF,TGCGCCAGCAGCCAAGATGTGGGACAGATCTATGGCTACACCTTC
TRBV27,.,.,TRBJ2-7,CASSQRGDEQYF,TGTGCCAGCAGCCAACGAGGCGACGAGCAGTACTTC
TRBV15,few,TRBD1,TRBJ2-1,CATSKGQGGNEQFF,TGTGCCACCAGCAAAGGACAGGGAGGCAATGAGCAGTTCTTC
TRBV7-9,.,TRBD1,TRBJ1-2,CASSSTGGDGYTF,TGTGCCAGCAGCTCTACAGGGGGCGATGGCTACACCTTC
TRBV30,.,.,TRBJ1-5,CAWSAGEGSNQPQHF,TGTGCCTGGAGTGCTGGAGAGGGATCCAATCAGCCCCAGCATTTT
TRBV5-1,.,TRBD1,TRBJ2-1,CASSSTGGILNEQFF,TGCGCCAGCAGTTCTACAGGGGGAATCCTTAATGAGCAGTTCTTC
TRBV30,once,.,TRBJ1-5,CAWSSGDQPQHF,TGTGCCTGGAGTTCGGGGGATCAGCCCCAGCATTTT
TRBV7-6,.,.,TRBJ1-6,CASSPGESYNSPLHF,TGTGCCAGCAGCCCAGGGGAATCCTATAATTCACCCCTCCACTTT
TRBV30,.,TRBD1,TRBJ1-2,CAWSTGTGNGYTF,TGTGCCTGGAGTACCGGGACAGGGAATGGCTACACCTTC
TRBV30,.,TRBD1,TRBJ1-1,CAWGTGSGEAFF,TGTGCCTGGGGGACAGGGAGCGGTGAAGCTTTCTTT
TRBV7-7,few,.,TRBJ2-3,CASSLDPRGSDTQYF,TGTGCCAGCAGCTTAGACCCTAGAGGCTCTGATACGCAGTATTTT
TRBV5-1,.,.,TRBJ2-3,CASSYGRNGLSTDTQYF,TGCGCCAGCAGCTACGGGAGAAACGGACTTAGCACAGATACGCAGTATTTT
TRBV7-3,.,.,TRBJ2-3,CASSSAGSVADTQYF,TGTGCCAGCAGCTCCGCGGGGAGTGTCGCAGATACGCAGTATTTT
TRBV9,.,TRBD1,TRBJ2-2,CASSGNSDRDTGELFF,TGTGCCAGCAGCGGGAACTCGGACAGGGACACCGGGGAGCTGTTTTTT
TRBV6-6,.,.,TRBJ2-4,CASSYRAAKNIQYF,TGTGCCAGCAGTTACCGGGCAGCCAAAAACATTCAGTACTTC
TRBV29-1,.,.,TRBJ1-2,CSVTGPYGYTF,TGCAGCGTTACCGGGCCGTATGGCTACACCTTC
TRBV29-1,few,.,TRBJ2-7,CSVESSSYEQYF,TGCAGCGTTGAAAGCAGCTCCTACGAGCAGTACTTC
TRBV6-5,.,.,TRBJ2-7,CASSYSQFGSYEQYF,TGTGCCAGCAGTTACTCACAGTTCGGATCCTACGAGCAGTACTTC
TRBV29-1,few,.,TRBJ1-2,CSVEGGAGGYTF,TGCAGCGTTGAAGGGGGGGCTGGAGGCTACACCTTC
TRBV5-1,few,.,TRBJ2-1,CASSLDPTRGRFF,TGCGCCAGCAGCTTGGATCCGACCAGAGGACGGTTCTTC
TRBV10-1,.,.,TRBJ2-7,CASSESPTGNRGVYEQYF,TGCGCCAGCAGTGAGTCTCCCACAGGGAATAGAGGAGTCTACGAGCAGTACTTC
TRBV29-1,.,.,TRBJ2-7,CSVEDAATDTYEQYF,TGCAGCGTTGAAGACGCGGCCACAGATACCTACGAGCAGTACTTC
TRBV29-1,.,.,TRBJ1-2,CSARVDYGYTF,TGCAGCGCTCGGGTAGACTATGGCTACACCTTC
TRBV6-6,.,TRBD1,TRBJ2-6,CASSGGQGAGANVLTF,TGTGCCAGCAGTGGGGGACAGGGAGCTGGGGCCAACGTCCTGACTTTC
TRBV14,few,TRBD2,TRBJ2-1,CASRLASGGSHEQFF,TGTGCCAGCAGATTAGCTAGCGGGGGTAGCCATGAGCAGTTCTTC
TRBV1,.,.,TRBJ1-4,CTSSQDHEGQEDEKLFF,TGCACCAGCAGCCAAGATCACGAGGGACAGGAGGATGAAAAACTGTTTTTT
TRBV6-5,.,TRBD1,TRBJ2-2,CATQQGRTGELFF,TGTGCCACCCAACAGGGGAGAACCGGGGAGCTGTTTTTT
TRBV7-9,.,TRBD1,TRBJ2-1,CASSSIPGQSAYNEQFF,TGTGCCAGCAGCTCAATCCCGGGACAGTCTGCGTACAATGAGCAGTTCTTC
TRBV21-1,once,.,TRBJ2-3,CASSKGDRDDRMDTQYF,TGTGCCAGCAGCAAAGGAGACAGGGACGATAGGATGGATACGCAGTATTTT
TRBV7-8,.,.,TRBJ1-5,CASSLGGVQPQHF,TGCGCCAGCAGCTTAGGAGGTGTTCAGCCCCAGCATTTT
TRBV4-3,.,.,TRBJ2-3,CASSQVRTDTQYF,TGCGCCAGCAGCCAAGTCCGGACAGATACGCAGTATTTT
TRBV7-9,.,TRBD1,TRBJ2-7,CASSPSAGQGYGEQYF,TGTGCCAGCAGCCCCTCGGCGGGACAGGGGTACGGCGAGCAGTACTTC
TRBV5-6,.,.,TRBJ2-7,CASSFGTIAYEQYF,TGTGCCAGCAGCTTCGGGACGATTGCTTACGAGCAGTACTTC